The 21 T cell receptor beta chains presented below share a single source sample, sequenced in a study of blood T cell repertoires in COVID-19. The protocol was immunoSEQ multiplex PCR, while the TCRdb copy is restricted to in-frame clones and leaves out a portion. The table includes around 200,000 clones, more than 80% detected once. The sequenced material came from peripheral blood. The receptor set was obtained from a human donor in a cohort sampled during active COVID-19.

This clone has only one observation. The chain has TRBV7-2 and TRBJ2-7; 8 nucleotides match TRBD1. Trimming took 5 bases from V and 5 from J; bases not matched to a gene: 8. Germline CDR1 reads SGHTA; CDR2 reads FQGNSA. The CDR3 has 14 residues. This CDR3 is CASSPRRTGNEQYF. The CDR3 DNA reads TGTGCCAGCAGCCCGCGCCGGACAGGGAACGAGCAGTACTTC.

The chain employs TRBV11-3 and TRBJ2-3, with D maybe TRBD1 (7 bases). Trimming removed 5 bases from V and 2 bases from J, with 17 bases in between. The CDR3 length is 16 residues. Germline values: CDR1 SGHNT, CDR2 YENEEA. The CDR3 reads CASSPGGTEDTDTQYF. CDR3 nucleotides: TGTGCCAGCAGCCCTGGGGGGACAGAGGACACAGATACGCAGTATTTT.

The chain is built from TRBV10-3 and TRBJ2-1, with D possibly matching TRBD2 (7 bases). This CDR3 is built from 16 residues. Trimming removed 0 bases at V and 7 bases at J, with 16 bases between. CDR1 is ENHRY and CDR2 is SYGVKD in the germline V gene. CDR3 DNA: TGTGCCATCAGTGAGTCGAGGGGGGGCCACTGGAATGAGCAGTTCTTC. Translated: CAISESRGGHWNEQFF.

J is TRBJ1-1 and V is TRBV29-1, with D possibly matching TRBD1 (6 bases). The CDR3 length is 11 residues. The V end lost 5 bases, the J end lost 10 bases, and 14 bases lay between the germline ends. Germline CDR1 and CDR2: SQVTM and ANQGSEA. This CDR3 is CSVFAGVTAFF. In DNA, the CDR3 is TGCAGCGTTTTCGCAGGGGTAACAGCTTTCTTT.

Here the CDR3 reads CSASGGGEGAYEQYF. The CDR3 nucleotides read TGCAGTGCTAGTGGCGGCGGGGAGGGAGCCTACGAGCAGTACTTC. This chain links TRBV20-1 with TRBJ2-7, with 7 bases that match TRBD2. After removal of 3 bases from V and 2 bases from J, the junction contained 10 bases not matched to a gene. The CDR3 contains 15 residues. The germline CDR1 and CDR2 sequences are DFQATT and SNEGSKA (reference sequence).

In its sample, this clone was seen once. This chain connects TRBV2 to TRBJ2-1, with 7 bases identical to TRBD1. Per the germline V gene, CDR1 is SNHLY and CDR2 is FYNNEI. J gave up 2 bases and V 8 bases, and 9 bases lay outside the gene matches. The CDR3 runs to 15 residues. The CDR3 is CASGRPGQPYNEQFF. DNA of the CDR3: TGTGCCAGCGGAAGACCGGGACAGCCCTACAATGAGCAGTTCTTC.

The table lists this clone with a count of one. This chain connects TRBV3-1 (or the pseudogene TRBV3-2) to TRBJ1-2, with D possibly TRBD1 on 6 matching bases. The CDR3 extends over 16 amino acids. Germline V gene lookup returns CDR1 LGHDT and CDR2 YNNKEL (reference sequence). V was pared by 0 bases and J by 8 bases, with 19 bases between. CDR3 loop: CASSQEKGQGIRGYTF. In nucleotides, the CDR3 is TGTGCCAGCAGCCAAGAAAAGGGGCAGGGGATTAGAGGCTACACCTTC.

The gene calls are TRBV3-1 (or the pseudogene TRBV3-2) and TRBJ2-5; D might be TRBD2 (7 bases). The ends were cut back, 4 bases at V and 3 bases at J, with 12 bases in the middle. The germline CDR1 and CDR2 sequences are LGHDT and YNNKEL (reference sequence). The CDR3 extends over 14 amino acids. The CDR3, as DNA: TGTGCCAGCAGCCGAGGGAGGGGGGAAGAGACCCAGTACTTC. Translating it yields CASSRGRGEETQYF.

Only one count was recorded for this clone. This rearrangement joins TRBV27 to TRBJ2-7; D unresolved. The CDR3 extends over 14 amino acids. Germline values: CDR1 MNHEY, CDR2 SMNVEV (reference sequence). The V end was cut by 2 bases, the J end by 6 bases, with 14 bases between. The CDR3, as DNA: TGTGCCAGCAGTTTACACAACGGCCCGGGCGAGCAGTACTTC. This gives the protein CASSLHNGPGEQYF.

The chain uses TRBV11-2 and TRBJ2-1; D is ambiguous. Trimming cost V 5 bases and J 2 bases, with 13 bases left between them. The CDR3 consists of 15 residues. Germline-derived CDR1 and CDR2 are SGHAT and FQNNGV. The CDR3 DNA sequence: TGTGCCAGCAGCCCCCGCGCTCTGGCCTACAATGAGCAGTTCTTC. Protein: CASSPRALAYNEQFF.

The chain joins TRBV24-1 to TRBJ2-5, with D possibly TRBD2 on 5 matching bases. V lost 2 bases, J lost 4 bases, and 10 bases lay in between. This CDR3 is 14 amino acids long. Germline assignment: CDR1 KGHDR and CDR2 SFDVKD. The chain's CDR3 is CATSDSGEGETQYF. As DNA, the CDR3 is TGTGCCACCAGTGATTCGGGTGAGGGAGAGACCCAGTACTTC.

The chain uses TRBV12-5 and TRBJ1-2; D possibly corresponds to TRBD1 (5 bases). Per germline, CDR1 LGHNT and CDR2 FRNRAP. V dropped 5 bases and J dropped 4 bases, with 14 bases sitting between them. This CDR3 contains 14 residues. CDR3 region: CASGPPDSVYGYTF. The CDR3 bases are TGTGCTAGTGGTCCCCCTGACAGTGTCTATGGCTACACCTTC.

The V call is TRBV7-9, the J call TRBJ2-2, with 14 bases lining up with TRBD2. The V segment lost 4 bases and the J segment 2 bases; nucleotides outside the gene matches: 6. The CDR3 totals 18 residues. Germline V gene sequence: CDR1 SEHNR, CDR2 FQNEAQ (reference sequence). Here the CDR3 reads CASSYGTSGGVNTGELFF. CDR3 nucleotide sequence: TGTGCCAGCAGCTACGGGACTAGCGGGGGAGTAAACACCGGGGAGCTGTTTTTT.

The V call is TRBV5-4, the J call TRBJ1-4; 9 positions match TRBD1. CDR3 length: 17 amino acids. CDR1 and CDR2 (germline): SGHNT, YYREEE (reference sequence). The V and J ends lost 4 bases and 1 base, in that order; junction bases with no gene match: 8. Written as DNA, the CDR3 is TGTGCCAGCAGCCTTCGGACAGGGGTAGAAACTAATGAAAAACTGTTTTTT. This encodes CASSLRTGVETNEKLFF. The whole variable domain, filled in from reference TRBV5-4 and TRBJ1-4, reads ETGVTQSPTHLIKTRGQQVTLRCSSQSGHNTVSWYQQALGQGPQFIFQYYREEENGRGNFPPRFSGLQFPNYSSELNVNALELDDSALYLCASSLRTGVETNEKLFFGSGTQLSVL.

The rearrangement joins TRBV18 to TRBJ2-7; 11 nucleotides agree with TRBD1. The CDR3 runs 15 residues. Germline V gene sequence: CDR1 KGHSH, CDR2 LQKENI. V trimming: 6 bases; J trimming: 4 bases; junction bases outside the gene matches: 8. CDR3 region: CASSPTGTGGYEQYF. For the CDR3, the DNA is TGTGCCAGCTCGCCCACCGGGACAGGGGGATACGAGCAGTACTTC. Full variable domain (outside the CDR3, taken from reference TRBV18 and TRBJ2-7): NAGVMQNPRHLVRRRGQEARLRCSPMKGHSHVYWYRQLPEEGLKFMVYLQKENIIDESGMPKERFSAEFPKEGPSILRIQQVVRGDSAAYFCASSPTGTGGYEQYFGPGTRLTVT.

V usage is TRBV5-4 and J usage is TRBJ2-1, with 10 bases matching TRBD2. This CDR3 comprises 16 residues. Looked up from germline, CDR1 is SGHNT and CDR2 is YYREEE (reference sequence). The junction had 10 bases not matched to a gene; V was cut back by 4 bases and J by 6 bases. The CDR3 spells CASSRGTSDMGNEQFF. The CDR3 region has the DNA TGTGCCAGCAGCCGGGGGACTAGCGATATGGGCAATGAGCAGTTCTTC.

This sequence joins TRBV18 and TRBJ2-5; 7 nucleotides line up with TRBD2. Germline V lookup: CDR1 KGHSH, CDR2 LQKENI. V trimming: 2 bases; J trimming: 2 bases; junction bases outside the gene matches: 5. The CDR3 totals 15 residues. The DNA of the CDR3 is TGTGCCAGCTCACCAGCCGGGGGGAGACAAGAGACCCAGTACTTC. It specifies CASSPAGGRQETQYF.

This clone was found once. The chain is built from TRBV5-6 and TRBJ2-7; 13 bases agree with TRBD2. CDR1 and CDR2 from the germline V gene are SGHDT and YYEEEE. J gave up 7 bases and V 3 bases, and 10 bases lay outside the gene matches. The CDR3 has 16 amino acids. The CDR3 DNA follows: TGTGCCAGCAGCTGGGGACTAGCGGGGCCAAGGGGGGAGCAGTACTTC. Its translation is CASSWGLAGPRGEQYF.

The V and J genes are TRBV7-9 and TRBJ2-3; D is possibly TRBD1 (6 bases). V was shortened by 4 bases and J by 1 base, with 15 bases between the two germline ends. This CDR3 is 16 amino acids long. Germline CDR1 SEHNR, CDR2 FQNEAQ (reference sequence). Written as DNA, the CDR3 is TGTGCCAGCAGCTCGCTTCCAGGGGAAGGCACAGATACGCAGTATTTT. Its translation: CASSSLPGEGTDTQYF.

The rearrangement uses TRBV6-2 or TRBV6-3 and TRBJ2-7; D is perhaps TRBD2 (5 bases). Trimming removed 6 bases from V and 1 base from J, with 19 bases in between. The CDR3 covers 16 residues. Germline CDR1 reads MNHEY; CDR2 reads SVGEGT. In DNA, the CDR3 is TGTGCCAGCAGCGGGGATTTAGCGACTGCTTCCTACGAGCAGTACTTC. This gives the protein CASSGDLATASYEQYF.

This chain connects TRBV6-1 to TRBJ1-2; D unresolved. The CDR3 sequence is 12 residues long. V was clipped by 3 bases and J by 4 bases, with 6 bases between them. Germline lookup yields CDR1 MNHNS and CDR2 SASEGT. CDR3 nucleotide sequence: TGTGCCAGCAGTGATACTGGCTATGGCTACACCTTC. This sequence encodes CASSDTGYGYTF.